These 31 T cell receptor beta chains originate from one sample sequenced in a study of vaccination and CD4 T cells after COVID-19. As for treatment: roughly 11-day PBMC culture with coronavirus spike peptide pools or control peptides (ViraFEST assay). For these receptors, no antigen is known. The Oncomine TCR Beta short-read assay generated sequence data from the DNA of cultured CD4+ T cells. MiXCR was run by TCRdb on the PCR reads, yielding one entry per CDR3 protein. Here the sample spans some 14,000 distinct CDR3 sequences, around three quarters being singletons. The sequenced sample was CD4+ T cells from blood, cultured in vitro. The receptors were sampled from a human donor who had recovered from COVID-19.

This chain connects TRBV20-1 to TRBJ2-7; D possibly uses TRBD1 or TRBD2 (6 bases each). Germline values: CDR1 DFQATT, CDR2 SNEGSKA (reference sequence). The CDR3 is 18 residues long. Trimming took 1 base from V and 0 from J, leaving 22 bases between them. The CDR3, as DNA: TGCAGTGCTAGAGCGGGCCCTCGAACAGGGACTTCCTCCTACGAGCAGTACTTC. It codes for CSARAGPRTGTSSYEQYF.

This clonotype was found a few times. V gene TRBV27 combines with J gene TRBJ1-3, with 7 bases fitting TRBD1. Trimming removed 6 bases from V and 6 bases from J; junction bases left unmatched: 8. This CDR3 region has 14 residues. Germline CDR1 MNHEY, CDR2 SMNVEV (reference sequence). CDR3 loop: CASSPRGGPNTIYF. CDR3 nucleotides: TGTGCCAGCAGCCCCAGGGGGGGGCCAAACACCATATATTTT.

The chain uses TRBV7-2 and TRBJ1-2; perhaps TRBD1 as D (5 bases). This CDR3 is built from 16 residues. Trimming pared 1 base from V and 8 bases from J, leaving 20 bases between. Germline CDR1 is SGHTA and CDR2 is FQGNSA. The CDR3 is CASSLEVGSRGGGYTF. CDR3 DNA sequence: TGTGCCAGCAGCTTAGAAGTAGGGTCGAGGGGTGGAGGCTACACCTTC.

The chain couples TRBV7-8 to TRBJ2-5, with 12 bases that match TRBD2. This CDR3 contains 20 residues. From germline, CDR1 is SGHVS and CDR2 FQNEAQ. V gave up 5 bases and J gave up 5 bases; unmatched junction bases: 21. CDR3 sequence reads: CASSHRRTVSSGRAIETQYF. CDR3 DNA sequence: TGTGCCAGCAGCCACAGGCGAACGGTTTCTAGCGGGAGGGCCATCGAGACCCAGTACTTC.

The chain joins TRBV27 to TRBJ1-6, with D tentatively TRBD1 (5 bases). This CDR3 has 14 residues. Trimming took off 2 bases at V and 4 bases at J, with 6 bases between the two ends. Per germline, CDR1 MNHEY and CDR2 SMNVEV (reference sequence). In DNA form, the CDR3 reads TGTGCCAGCAGTTTAGAGGGGTATAATTCACCCCTCCACTTT. As protein: CASSLEGYNSPLHF.

This sequence joins TRBV7-9 and TRBJ1-5; TRBD1 matches 7 bases. Trimming cost V 4 bases and J 11 bases; bases outside gene matches: 14. Germline V gene data show CDR1 as SEHNR and CDR2 as FQNEAQ (reference sequence). The CDR3 is 15 residues long. As DNA, the CDR3 is TGTGCCAGCAGCTCAGGGGGGACAGTCAAAGTGGCCCAGCATTTT. Its translation is CASSSGGTVKVAQHF.

The chain employs TRBV7-9 and TRBJ1-2; TRBD1 matches 7 bases. V was pared by 8 bases and J by 7 bases, with 10 bases of the junction left unmatched. Germline CDR1 and CDR2: SEHNR and FQNEAQ (reference sequence). CDR3 length: 13 amino acids. CDR3 sequence: CASQIQGMGGYTF. DNA of the CDR3: TGTGCCAGCCAGATACAGGGGATGGGTGGCTACACCTTC.

The chain carries TRBV20-1 and TRBJ1-6; D is ambiguous. V lost 2 bases and J lost 2, with 10 bases in between. Germline V lookup: CDR1 DFQATT, CDR2 SNEGSKA (reference sequence). There are 15 residues in the CDR3. The CDR3 nucleotides read TGCAGTGCTAGAACCCAGGCTGCCTATAATTCACCCCTCCACTTT. Translated, it gives CSARTQAAYNSPLHF.

The rearrangement joins TRBV6-1 to TRBJ2-7; perhaps TRBD2 as D (6 bases). The CDR3 sequence is 12 residues long. CDR1 is MNHNS, CDR2 SASEGT, per germline. With 8 bases removed from V and 4 bases from J, the gap between germline ends came to 12 bases. The CDR3 DNA sequence: TGTGCCAGCGGGAGGCAGTGGTACGAGCAGTACTTC. It translates to CASGRQWYEQYF.

This clonotype appeared a single time. The chain is built from TRBV7-7 and TRBJ2-1; D remains unclear. The CDR3 runs 14 residues. The V gene's germline CDR1 is SSHAT and CDR2 FNYEAQ (reference sequence). V lost 5 bases and J lost 5, with 13 bases in between. The chain's CDR3 is CASSPRVDDNEQFF. CDR3 nucleotides: TGTGCCAGCAGCCCCAGAGTAGACGACAATGAGCAGTTCTTC.

V and J are TRBV6-1 and TRBJ1-3; D remains unclear. The CDR3 is 15 residues long. Per the germline V gene, CDR1 is MNHNS and CDR2 is SASEGT. Trimming left V 5 bases short and J 4 bases short, with 15 bases between. The CDR3 sequence is CASSPRLREGNTIYF. CDR3 DNA: TGTGCCAGCAGTCCCCGACTTCGAGAGGGAAACACCATATATTTT.

V gene TRBV7-6 combines with J gene TRBJ2-5; 9 bases line up with TRBD2. J lost 1 base, V lost 3 bases, and 6 bases had no gene match. The CDR3 is 16 amino acids. The germline V gene encodes CDR1 SGHVS and CDR2 FNYEAQ. The CDR3 DNA sequence: TGTGCCAGCAGCTTGGGCGGGAGGGCAGCCCAAGAGACCCAGTACTTC. Protein sequence: CASSLGGRAAQETQYF.

This clonotype appeared a few times. The rearrangement links TRBV6-1 to TRBJ1-2, with no clear D. Trimming stripped 5 bases from V and 3 bases from J, with 10 bases between. The CDR3 consists of 13 residues. Germline loops: CDR1 MNHNS, CDR2 SASEGT. The CDR3 sequence is CASSPGWDYGYTF. The CDR3 nucleotides are TGTGCCAGCAGTCCAGGTTGGGACTATGGCTACACCTTC.

This chain uses TRBV7-2 with TRBJ1-6; D perhaps matches TRBD1 (5 bases). Germline CDR1 is SGHTA and CDR2 is FQGNSA. The CDR3 loop spans 16 amino acids. Trimming removed 1 base at V and 7 bases at J, with 14 bases between. The CDR3 protein is CASSLVAGTANSPLHF. The CDR3 DNA reads as TGTGCCAGCAGCTTAGTGGCGGGGACGGCGAATTCACCCCTCCACTTT.

CDR3 amino acids: CASSPGQAYNEQFF. CDR3 DNA: TGTGCCAGCTCACCCGGACAGGCCTACAATGAGCAGTTCTTC. The rearrangement uses TRBV18 and TRBJ2-1, with 7 bases matching TRBD1. Per germline, CDR1 KGHSH and CDR2 LQKENI. V dropped 3 bases and J dropped 2; count of bases not matched to a gene: 1. CDR3 length: 14 residues.

This clonotype is medium-sized. V usage is TRBV20-1 and J usage is TRBJ2-3; 7 nucleotides match TRBD2. The germline gives CDR1 DFQATT, CDR2 SNEGSKA (reference sequence). This CDR3 is built from 13 residues. V lost 3 bases to trimming and J lost 5 bases; unmatched junction nucleotides: 5. The CDR3 DNA sequence: TGCAGTGCTAGGATGTTAGCGGGAGATACGCAGTATTTT. Its translation is CSARMLAGDTQYF.

The gene calls are TRBV2 and TRBJ1-1; 11 bases map to TRBD1. Germline trimming cut 6 bases from V and 5 bases from J; bases unmatched to any gene: 5. Germline assignment: CDR1 SNHLY and CDR2 FYNNEI. The CDR3 extends over 14 amino acids. The CDR3 region is CASRGDRGVTEAFF. CDR3 DNA: TGTGCCAGCAGAGGGGACAGGGGGGTGACTGAAGCTTTCTTT.

This chain uses TRBV6-1 with TRBJ1-5; D possibly corresponds to TRBD1 (5 bases). The CDR3 contains 15 residues. Germline lookup yields CDR1 MNHNS and CDR2 SASEGT. Trimming removed 0 bases from V and 5 bases from J, with 11 bases in between. This chain's CDR3 is CASSEASGLYQPQHF. CDR3 nucleotides: TGTGCCAGCAGTGAAGCATCAGGGCTGTATCAGCCCCAGCATTTT.

A single count supports this clonotype. The V and J genes are TRBV4-3 and TRBJ1-1; D perhaps matches TRBD1 (6 bases). V lost 1 base and J lost 0, with 12 bases in between. Germline lookup yields CDR1 LGHNA and CDR2 YSLEER. CDR3 size: 16 residues. In nucleotides, the CDR3 is TGCGCCAGCAGCCAAGGAGACAGGTACATGAACACTGAAGCTTTCTTT. Translation: CASSQGDRYMNTEAFF.

The chain is built from TRBV2 and TRBJ2-1, with 8 bases lining up with TRBD2. Germline V gene lookup returns CDR1 SNHLY and CDR2 FYNNEI. V gave up 5 bases and J gave up 6 bases; unmatched junction bases: 9. This CDR3 comprises 15 residues. The CDR3 sequence: CASSTGTSPVNEQFF. CDR3 DNA sequence: TGTGCCAGCAGTACCGGGACTAGTCCCGTCAATGAGCAGTTCTTC.

This clonotype was observed once. CDR3 sequence (DNA): TGTGCCAGCAGTTACTCGTTCGGGGAGGGACGTATAGCTTTCTTT. Its translation: CASSYSFGEGRIAFF. The V and J genes are TRBV6-5 and TRBJ1-1; D perhaps matches TRBD1 (5 bases). The CDR3 is made up of 15 amino acids. V gave up 0 bases and J gave up 10 bases, with 18 bases separating them. The germline V gene has CDR1 MNHEY and CDR2 SVGAGI.

This sequence joins TRBV11-2 and TRBJ2-7; TRBD1 matches at 7 bases. Germline CDR1 reads SGHAT; CDR2 reads FQNNGV. Trimming removed 5 bases from V and 6 bases from J; junction bases left unmatched: 7. The CDR3 covers 13 residues. This chain's CDR3 is CASSRDRESEQYF. Here the CDR3 DNA reads TGTGCCAGCAGCCGAGACAGGGAGAGCGAGCAGTACTTC.

This clonotype appeared a few times. This rearrangement joins TRBV20-1 to TRBJ1-6; 9 bases are a match to TRBD1. CDR3 size: 15 residues. Trimming cost V 5 bases and J 7 bases; bases outside gene matches: 9. Germline values: CDR1 DFQATT, CDR2 SNEGSKA (reference sequence). The CDR3 region is CSARSGQGWNSPLHF. CDR3 bases: TGCAGTGCTCGCTCGGGACAGGGTTGGAATTCACCCCTCCACTTT.

This rearrangement joins TRBV7-2 to TRBJ2-1; D tentatively reads TRBD1 or TRBD2 (5 bases each). V was trimmed by 1 base and J by 1 base, leaving 14 bases between them. This CDR3 is built from 17 residues. Germline-derived CDR1 and CDR2 are SGHTA and FQGNSA. CDR3 residues: CASSLGGATVSYNEQFF. As DNA, the CDR3 is TGTGCCAGCAGCTTAGGAGGGGCGACCGTATCCTACAATGAGCAGTTCTTC.

This chain connects TRBV6-1 to TRBJ1-5; 9 bases align to TRBD1. Germline-derived CDR1 and CDR2 are MNHNS and SASEGT. J was trimmed by 4 bases and V by 8 bases; bases with no gene match: 9. CDR3 length: 15 amino acids. The CDR3: CASDKQGARNQPQHF. The CDR3 nucleotides read TGTGCCAGCGACAAACAGGGGGCAAGAAATCAGCCCCAGCATTTT.

This chain links TRBV20-1 with TRBJ1-4; D uncertain. This CDR3 is 11 amino acids long. Trimming took 2 bases from V and 13 from J, leaving 11 bases between them. Germline values: CDR1 DFQATT, CDR2 SNEGSKA (reference sequence). The CDR3 loop reads CSARSFERLFF. In DNA, the CDR3 is TGCAGTGCTAGATCTTTTGAGAGACTGTTTTTT.

The sample holds one count of this clonotype. This chain joins TRBV20-1 and TRBJ1-6; 7 positions agree with TRBD1. The CDR3 spans 15 residues. The ends lost 5 bases at V and 5 bases at J; junction bases unmatched: 9. Germline-derived CDR1 and CDR2 are DFQATT and SNEGSKA (reference sequence). The CDR3 DNA reads as TGCAGTGCTCATCAGGGGGGTAAAAATAATTCACCCCTCCACTTT. Amino acid sequence: CSAHQGGKNNSPLHF.

This sequence joins TRBV9 and TRBJ2-1, with D possibly being TRBD1 (8 bases). Germline CDR1 is SGDLS and CDR2 is YYNGEE. With 4 bases removed from V and 0 bases from J, the gap between germline ends came to 17 bases. The CDR3 extends over 17 amino acids. In nucleotides, the CDR3 is TGTGCCAGCAGCTGGAGCGGGACAGGAAGCTCCTACAATGAGCAGTTCTTC. Protein product: CASSWSGTGSSYNEQFF.

The V gene is TRBV28, the J gene TRBJ1-2, with D maybe TRBD1 (5 bases). Germline V gives CDR1 MDHEN, CDR2 SYDVKM. Trimming shortened V by 5 bases and J by 4 bases, and 20 bases separated the two germline ends. The CDR3 contains 16 residues. The CDR3 region is CASSGGGRGPFYGYTF. CDR3 nucleotides: TGTGCCAGCAGTGGGGGTGGTAGGGGCCCCTTCTATGGCTACACCTTC.

V gene TRBV27 combines with J gene TRBJ1-6; no clear D. Germline assignment: CDR1 MNHEY and CDR2 SMNVEV (reference sequence). The CDR3 has 18 amino acids. V was trimmed by 6 bases and J by 0 bases, leaving 18 bases between them. The CDR3 sequence: CASSYSRSRYSYNSPLHF. The CDR3 DNA reads as TGTGCCAGCAGCTATAGTAGGAGCAGGTACTCCTATAATTCACCCCTCCACTTT.

This clonotype was found a few times. The chain employs TRBV11-2 and TRBJ1-6, with a weak D call TRBD1 (5 bases). CDR1 and CDR2 from the germline V gene are SGHAT and FQNNGV. This CDR3 comprises 15 residues. V lost 1 base and J lost 7, with 11 bases in between. The CDR3 DNA is TGTGCCAGCAGCTTAGGGAGGGGTGAAAATTCACCCCTCCACTTT. Its protein is CASSLGRGENSPLHF. The full variable domain, completed using reference TRBV11-2 and TRBJ1-6, is EAGVAQSPRYKIIEKRQSVAFWCNPISGHATLYWYQQILGQGPKLLIQFQNNGVVDDSQLPKDRFSAERLKGVDSTLKIQPAKLEDSAVYLCASSLGRGENSPLHFGNGTRLTVT.